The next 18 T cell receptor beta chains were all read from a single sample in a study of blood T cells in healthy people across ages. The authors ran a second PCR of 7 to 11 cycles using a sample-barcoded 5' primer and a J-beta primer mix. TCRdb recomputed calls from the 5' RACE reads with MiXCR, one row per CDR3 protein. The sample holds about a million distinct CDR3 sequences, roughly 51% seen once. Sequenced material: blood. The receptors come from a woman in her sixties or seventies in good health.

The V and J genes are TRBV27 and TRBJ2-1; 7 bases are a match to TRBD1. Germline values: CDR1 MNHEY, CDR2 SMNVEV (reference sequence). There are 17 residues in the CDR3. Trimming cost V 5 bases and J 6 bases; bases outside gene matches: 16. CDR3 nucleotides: TGTGCCAGCAGTAACAACCCCCGGACAGGTGGGGGCAATGAGCAGTTCTTC. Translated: CASSNNPRTGGGNEQFF.

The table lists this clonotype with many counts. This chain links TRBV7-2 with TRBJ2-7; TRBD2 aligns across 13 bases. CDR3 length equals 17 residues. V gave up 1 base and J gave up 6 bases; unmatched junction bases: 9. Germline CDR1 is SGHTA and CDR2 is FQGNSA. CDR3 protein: CASSLEGTSGKGREQYF. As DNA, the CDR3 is TGTGCCAGCAGCTTAGAGGGGACTAGCGGGAAAGGTCGCGAGCAGTACTTC.

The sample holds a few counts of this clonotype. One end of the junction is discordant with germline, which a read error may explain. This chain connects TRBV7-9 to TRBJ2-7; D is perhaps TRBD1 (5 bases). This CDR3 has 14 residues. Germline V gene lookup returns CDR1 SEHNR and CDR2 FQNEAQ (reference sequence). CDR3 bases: TGTGCCAGCAGCGTAGCTCCAGGGCTGGGGGAGCAGTACTTC. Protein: CASSVAPGLGEQYF.

The CDR3 DNA is TGCAGCGGACGCTACAATGAGCAGTACTTC. This encodes CSGRYNEQYF. The chain joins TRBV29-1 to TRBJ2-7; D remains unclear. V was cut by 7 bases and J by 7 bases, with 11 bases left in between. The CDR3 runs 10 residues. Germline V gives CDR1 SQVTM, CDR2 ANQGSEA.

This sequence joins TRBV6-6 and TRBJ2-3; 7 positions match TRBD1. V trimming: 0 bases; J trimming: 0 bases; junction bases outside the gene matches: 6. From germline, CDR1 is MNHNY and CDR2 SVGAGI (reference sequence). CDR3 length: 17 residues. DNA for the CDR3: TGTGCCAGCAGTTACTCGAGGGGGCGAGGGAGCACAGATACGCAGTATTTT. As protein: CASSYSRGRGSTDTQYF.

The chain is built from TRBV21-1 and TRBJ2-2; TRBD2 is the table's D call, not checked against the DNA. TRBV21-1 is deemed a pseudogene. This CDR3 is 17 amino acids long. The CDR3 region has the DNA TGTGCCAGCAGCAAAGAGCTGGGGGGAGCGGGCGCCGGGGAGCTGTTTTTT. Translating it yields CASSKELGGAGAGELFF.

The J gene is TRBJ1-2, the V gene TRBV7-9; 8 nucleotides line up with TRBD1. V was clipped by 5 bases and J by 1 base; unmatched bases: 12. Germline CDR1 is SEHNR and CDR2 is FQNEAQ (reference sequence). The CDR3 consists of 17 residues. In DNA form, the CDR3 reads TGTGCCAGCAGCCCCCCTCCGGGACAGGAGTTTAACTATGGCTACACCTTC. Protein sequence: CASSPPPGQEFNYGYTF.

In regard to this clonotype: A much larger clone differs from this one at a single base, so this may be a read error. The CDR3 nucleotides are TGTGCCAGTCAGGTTCCGGGCAAGACCCAGTACTTC. It translates to CASQVPGKTQYF. The gene calls are TRBV7-9 and TRBJ2-5; D unclear. The CDR3 covers 12 residues. Per the germline V gene, CDR1 is SEHNR and CDR2 is FQNEAQ (reference sequence). V dropped 9 bases and J dropped 6 bases, with 14 bases sitting between them.

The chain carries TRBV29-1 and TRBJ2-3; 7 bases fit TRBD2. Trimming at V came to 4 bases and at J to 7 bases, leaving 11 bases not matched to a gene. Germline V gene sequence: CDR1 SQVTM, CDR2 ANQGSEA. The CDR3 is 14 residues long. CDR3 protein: CSVVARLGTNTQYF. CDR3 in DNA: TGCAGCGTTGTCGCCCGACTAGGGACTAATACGCAGTATTTT.

CDR3 amino acids: CASAQSSNQPQHF. In nucleotides, the CDR3 is TGTGCCAGCGCTCAGTCTAGCAATCAGCCCCAGCATTTT. The genes are TRBV18 and TRBJ1-5; D is ambiguous. This CDR3 comprises 13 residues. CDR1 and CDR2 (germline): KGHSH, LQKENI. V gave up 8 bases and J gave up 0 bases, with 8 bases separating them.

Here the CDR3 reads CSARQVGNQPQHF. In DNA, the CDR3 is TGCAGTGCTAGACAGGTAGGAAATCAGCCCCAGCATTTT. This chain joins TRBV20-1 and TRBJ1-5; no reliable D call. This CDR3 comprises 13 residues. V was clipped by 2 bases and J by 4 bases, with 9 bases between them. Germline V gene lookup returns CDR1 DFQATT and CDR2 SNEGSKA (reference sequence).

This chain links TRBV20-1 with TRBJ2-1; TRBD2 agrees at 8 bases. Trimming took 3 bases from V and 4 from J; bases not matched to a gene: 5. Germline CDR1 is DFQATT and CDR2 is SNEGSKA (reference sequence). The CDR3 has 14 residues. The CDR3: CSASGGGLYNEQFF. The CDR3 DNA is TGCAGTGCTAGTGGCGGGGGGTTATACAATGAGCAGTTCTTC.

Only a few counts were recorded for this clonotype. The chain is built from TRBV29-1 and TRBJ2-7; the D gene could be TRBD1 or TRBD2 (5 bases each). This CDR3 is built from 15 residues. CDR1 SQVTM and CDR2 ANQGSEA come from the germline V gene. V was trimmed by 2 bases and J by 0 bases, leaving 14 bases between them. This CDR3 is CSVELGWGSSYEQYF. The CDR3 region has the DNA TGCAGCGTTGAACTGGGCTGGGGGAGCTCCTACGAGCAGTACTTC.

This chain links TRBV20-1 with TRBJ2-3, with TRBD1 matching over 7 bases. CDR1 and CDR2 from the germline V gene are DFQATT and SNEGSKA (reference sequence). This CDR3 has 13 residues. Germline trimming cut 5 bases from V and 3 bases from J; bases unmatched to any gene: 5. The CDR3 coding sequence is TGCAGTGCTGGGACAGAATATACAGATACGCAGTATTTT. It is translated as CSAGTEYTDTQYF.

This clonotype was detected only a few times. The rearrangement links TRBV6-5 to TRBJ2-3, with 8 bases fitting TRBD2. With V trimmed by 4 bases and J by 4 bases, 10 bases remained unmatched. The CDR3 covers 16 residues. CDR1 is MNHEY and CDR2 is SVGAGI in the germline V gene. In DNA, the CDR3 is TGTGCCAGCAGTTTCCCAGCGGGAGAGGTCGCAGATACGCAGTATTTT. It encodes CASSFPAGEVADTQYF.

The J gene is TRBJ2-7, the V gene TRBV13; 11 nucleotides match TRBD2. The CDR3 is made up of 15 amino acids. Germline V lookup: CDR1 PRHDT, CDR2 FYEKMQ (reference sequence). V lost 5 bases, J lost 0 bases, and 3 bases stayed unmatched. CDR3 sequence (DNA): TGTGCCAGCAGCACGACTAGCGGGACCTCCTACGAGCAGTACTTC. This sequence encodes CASSTTSGTSYEQYF.

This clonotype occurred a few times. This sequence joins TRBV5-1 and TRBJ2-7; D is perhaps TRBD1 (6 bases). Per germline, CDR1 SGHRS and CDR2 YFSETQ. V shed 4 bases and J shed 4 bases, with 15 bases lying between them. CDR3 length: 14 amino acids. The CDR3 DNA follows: TGCGCCAGCAGCATGGGAGACAGGAAATACGAGCAGTACTTC. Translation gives CASSMGDRKYEQYF. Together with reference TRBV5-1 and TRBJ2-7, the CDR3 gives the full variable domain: KAGVTQTPRYLIKTRGQQVTLSCSPISGHRSVSWYQQTPGQGLQFLFEYFSETQRNKGNFPGRFSGRQFSNSRSEMNVSTLELGDSALYLCASSMGDRKYEQYFGPGTRLTVT.

CDR3 loop: CASSPRRGLDSPLHF. The CDR3 DNA reads as TGTGCCAGCAGTCCCCGTAGGGGGCTTGATTCACCCCTCCACTTT. The V gene is TRBV12-3 or TRBV12-4, the J gene TRBJ1-6; 7 bases align to TRBD1. Losses at the gene ends were 5 bases for V and 8 bases for J; bases not matched to a gene: 9. The CDR3 has 15 amino acids.